This TCR beta chain was obtained from a study of T cell responses to AZD1222 COVID-19 vaccine. Of note for this clone: Its antigen is unidentified.

Broader study findings: Regions 160-218 and 743-854 held dominance among vaccine-associated CD4 TCRs, which spanned spike. The repertoires were collected only after the peak T cell response.

The method was immunoSEQ multiplex PCR; TCRdb's version includes in-frame clones alone and lacks a portion of them. The data show approximately 180,000 clones, with just under 95% seen just once and 1% held by the top ten. The V gene's germline CDR1 is SGHDN and CDR2 FVKESK. The V gene lost 0 bases and the J gene lost 0 bases, with 14 bases spanning the gap. The CDR3 has 17 amino acids. The chain carries TRBV14 and TRBJ1-1, with a weak D call TRBD1 (5 bases). The clonotype originates from an adult who received the MenACWY meningococcal vaccine as a control. The sequencing used peripheral blood, collected 28 days after the second dose of the MenACWY control vaccine. CDR3 region: CASSQDPGGVMNTEAFF. The CDR3, as DNA: TGTGCCAGCAGCCAAGATCCTGGGGGGGTCATGAACACTGAAGCTTTCTTT.